One TCR beta chain is described in this entry. Its target antigen remains unknown. Base qualities are not at hand, and no much larger clone is one base apart. This entry is derived from a study of blood T cell repertoires in COVID-19 (dated by TCRdb to 2019 to 2021). About the study as a whole: Samples covering the acute and convalescent phases of COVID-19 were provided by collaborators in the United States, Italy and Spain. The material from the prospective study consisted of cDNA or gDNA derived from T cells, B-cell-depleted T cells, or PBMCs. Subjects who had been exposed to COVID-19, were actively infected with it, or had recovered from it provided the deeply sampled blood TCRbeta repertoires that made up the dataset. The repertoires were released in a freely available public database meant as a resource for research on the immune response to SARS-CoV-2. The samples were drawn from the first 160 participants of the ongoing ImmuneRACE study and from 1,254 subjects provided by 6 global collaborators. The sample metadata nearly always contained a de-identified subject ID, COVID-19 status, age in years and sex. Where available, HLA class I and class II types were obtained from metadata supplied by the sample provider rather than from assay-based typing. Overall study outcomes, separate from this receptor: Clinical and demographic metadata were provided uncurated, with the amount varying by source and participant.

The immunoSEQ Assay, a bias-controlled multiplex PCR, was used to amplify TCRbeta CDR3 regions from genomic DNA. The authors' analysis ran thus. The number of nucleated cells in each sample was estimated from the amplification of reference gene primers within the assay. To quantify the absolute abundance of each unique TCRbeta CDR3 rearrangement, sequence reads were collapsed and filtered. For each sample, productive Simpson clonality was calculated by taking the square root of Simpson's diversity index across productive rearrangements. TCRdb obtained this table from immuneACCESS and retained in-frame rearrangements with V and J assigned. These tables miss some clones; where compared with another copy, unresolved V genes account for less than half of the shortfall, and the remainder is unexplained. Clonal size and the V and J genes are those of that table, whereas D and trimming came from the DNA. Recorded for this sample are 150,000 to 200,000 clones; more than 85% of them occurred a single time. The ten largest make up 2.5% to 3% of the sample.

Collaborating institutions collected whole blood in K2EDTA tubes following their own protocols. For TCRbeta analysis, collaborators shipped samples as frozen whole blood, isolated PBMCs, or DNA extracted from either of those sample types. The CDR3 holds 13 amino acids from the cysteine to the phenylalanine. Kept here is only the CDR3 DNA, which spans 39 bases and is read in frame from base 1. V ends up 5 bases short and J 6 bases short, with an unmatched junction base count of 3. The receptor was isolated from a man aged 40-50 years with active or convalescent COVID-19. The rearranged chain carries TRBV12-3 or TRBV12-4 and TRBJ2-2; 7 of the junction bases match TRBD1. Sequencing was performed on peripheral blood. The CDR3: CASSPQGAGELFF. The DNA is TGTGCCAGCAGTCCTCAGGGGGCCGGGGAGCTGTTTTTT.